What follows are 17 T cell receptor beta chains derived from one specimen sequenced in a study of blood T cells in healthy people across ages. Using a J-beta primer mix together with a sample-barcoded 5' primer, a second PCR was run for roughly 7 to 12 cycles. TCRdb re-called the 5' RACE reads with MiXCR, one entry per CDR3 protein. The sample shows roughly 680,000 distinct CDR3 sequences, around a fifth of them seen only once. Material: blood. Receptors were obtained from a man between 65 and 80 years old in good health.

This clonotype occurred a few times. The chain links TRBV29-1 to TRBJ2-1; D is possibly TRBD2 (7 bases). Germline V gene sequence: CDR1 SQVTM, CDR2 ANQGSEA. Trimming shortened V by 5 bases and J by 3 bases, and 14 bases separated the two germline ends. The CDR3 is 14 amino acids. The DNA of the CDR3 is TGCAGCGTTTACAGGGAGGGGAACTACAATGAGCAGTTCTTC. Amino acid sequence: CSVYREGNYNEQFF.

This chain links TRBV20-1 with TRBJ2-7; no firm D call. The CDR3 totals 12 residues. Germline V CDR1 and CDR2: DFQATT, SNEGSKA (reference sequence). V lost 3 bases to trimming and J lost 4 bases, with 10 bases between them. The CDR3 bases are TGCAGTGCTAGTGTCAGAGAGTACGAGCAGTACTTC. It specifies CSASVREYEQYF.

This rearrangement joins TRBV7-9 to TRBJ2-1; 14 bases align to TRBD2. The CDR3 contains 15 residues. Germline V gene sequence: CDR1 SEHNR, CDR2 FQNEAQ (reference sequence). Germline trimming cut 5 bases from V and 8 bases from J; bases unmatched to any gene: 5. The CDR3 DNA reads TGTGCCAGCAGCGAGACTAGCGGGAGGGCATATGAGCAGTTCTTC. Translated: CASSETSGRAYEQFF.

This clonotype was counted many times. The CDR3 bases are TGTGCCAGCAGCTCTTACGACAGTCATTCCTACGAGCAGTACTTC. The encoded protein is CASSSYDSHSYEQYF. V is TRBV7-9 and J is TRBJ2-7, with a tentative D call TRBD1 (5 bases). Germline loops: CDR1 SEHNR, CDR2 FQNEAQ (reference sequence). Trimming cost V 4 bases and J 1 base, with 14 bases left between them. The CDR3 length is 15 residues. The full variable domain, its missing parts supplied by reference TRBV7-9 and TRBJ2-7, is DTGVSQNPRHKITKRGQNVTFRCDPISEHNRLYWYRQTLGQGPEFLTYFQNEAQLEKSRLLSDRFSAERPKGSFSTLEIQRTEQGDSAMYLCASSSYDSHSYEQYFGPGTRLTVT.

V and J are TRBV27 and TRBJ2-3, with TRBD2 as a possible D gene (6 bases). V was shortened by 6 bases and J by 3 bases, with 10 bases between the two germline ends. The germline CDR1 and CDR2 sequences are MNHEY and SMNVEV (reference sequence). The CDR3 runs to 13 residues. This CDR3 is CASREGRTDTQYF. The CDR3 DNA reads TGTGCCAGCAGGGAGGGACGTACAGATACGCAGTATTTT.

The rearrangement links TRBV10-3 to TRBJ1-4, with D uncertain. Germline CDR1 reads ENHRY; CDR2 reads SYGVKD. Trimming took off 3 bases at V and 5 bases at J, with 10 bases between the two ends. The CDR3 consists of 14 residues. CDR3 nucleotide sequence: TGTGCCATCAGTGAAAAGGGCGTGAATGAAAAACTGTTTTTT. Translating it yields CAISEKGVNEKLFF.

The chain recombines TRBV11-2 with TRBJ2-5, with D perhaps matching TRBD2 (6 bases). CDR3 length equals 15 residues. Germline CDR1 SGHAT, CDR2 FQNNGV. Trimming pared 0 bases from V and 9 bases from J, leaving 17 bases between. CDR3 loop: CASSLDLPGVGSQYF. In nucleotides, the CDR3 is TGTGCCAGCAGCTTAGATCTCCCGGGAGTTGGGTCCCAGTACTTC.

The table lists this clonotype with many counts. The gene calls are TRBV11-2 and TRBJ2-7, with D unresolved. Deletions cut 0 bases from V and 4 bases from J, with 7 bases between. Germline-derived CDR1 and CDR2 are SGHAT and FQNNGV. This CDR3 comprises 13 residues. Here the CDR3 DNA reads TGTGCCAGCAGCTTAGAGACCGCGTACGAGCAGTACTTC. Protein: CASSLETAYEQYF.

The gene calls are TRBV9 and TRBJ2-1, with 10 bases identical to TRBD2. Germline CDR1 reads SGDLS; CDR2 reads YYNGEE. V lost 0 bases, J lost 16 bases, and 10 bases stayed unmatched. The CDR3 contains 14 residues. This chain's CDR3 is CASSVAGLAGDQFF. For the CDR3, the DNA is TGTGCCAGCAGCGTAGCGGGCCTAGCGGGGGATCAATTCTTC.

This clonotype was seen a handful of times. This sequence joins TRBV7-9 and TRBJ2-7, with D tentatively TRBD2 (6 bases). V dropped 5 bases and J dropped 4 bases, with 15 bases sitting between them. The CDR3 extends over 14 amino acids. In germline, CDR1 is SEHNR, CDR2 FQNEAQ (reference sequence). The CDR3 bases are TGTGCCAGCAGCAACTCGACGGGAGCTTACGAGCAGTACTTC. It encodes CASSNSTGAYEQYF.

This clonotype was seen at least ten times. The chain joins TRBV7-2 to TRBJ1-4; D remains ambiguous. V gave up 2 bases and J gave up 10 bases, with 8 bases separating them. The CDR3 runs to 12 residues. Germline CDR1 is SGHTA and CDR2 is FQGNSA. The CDR3 region is CASSLLAGKLFF. As DNA, the CDR3 is TGTGCCAGCAGCTTATTAGCTGGAAAACTGTTTTTT.

The V gene is TRBV20-1, the J gene TRBJ2-1; D may be TRBD1 (5 bases). V lost 0 bases to trimming and J lost 3 bases, with 12 bases between them. Per the germline V gene, CDR1 is DFQATT and CDR2 is SNEGSKA (reference sequence). The CDR3 runs 15 residues. CDR3 loop: CSAREGRAFYNEQFF. Written as DNA, the CDR3 is TGCAGTGCTAGAGAGGGCAGGGCATTCTACAATGAGCAGTTCTTC.

This sequence joins TRBV2 and TRBJ2-2; 8 positions match TRBD1. The CDR3 runs 14 residues. Per the germline V gene, CDR1 is SNHLY and CDR2 is FYNNEI. The junction had 4 bases not matched to a gene; V was cut back by 9 bases and J by 1 base. CDR3 nucleotide sequence: TGTGCCAGTACCGGACAGGGGAACACCGGGGAGCTGTTTTTT. It codes for CASTGQGNTGELFF. Drawing the rest from reference TRBV2 and TRBJ2-2, the complete variable domain is EPEVTQTPSHQVTQMGQEVILRCVPISNHLYFYWYRQILGQKVEFLVSFYNNEISEKSEIFDDQFSVERPDGSNFTLKIRSTKLEDSAMYFCASTGQGNTGELFFGEGSRLTVL.

The V and J genes are TRBV6-5 and TRBJ2-7; D is unclear. V was clipped by 0 bases and J by 7 bases, with 13 bases between them. CDR3 length: 14 amino acids. From germline, CDR1 is MNHEY and CDR2 SVGAGI. CDR3 region: CASSYSMELAEQYF. The DNA of the CDR3 is TGTGCCAGCAGTTACTCAATGGAGCTCGCGGAGCAGTACTTC.

In this sample, this clonotype turned up a few times. This chain uses TRBV3-1 with TRBJ2-7; possibly TRBD1 for D (6 bases). Germline V gene lookup returns CDR1 LGHDT and CDR2 YNNKEL (reference sequence). The CDR3 covers 15 residues. V lost 1 base, J lost 5 bases, and 15 bases lay in between. The CDR3 nucleotides read TGTGCCAGCAGCCAAGCCCCCAGGGGCGGCGACGAGCAGTACTTC. Translated: CASSQAPRGGDEQYF.

In its sample, this clonotype was seen a few times. The chain carries TRBV28 and TRBJ2-5, with D perhaps matching TRBD1 (6 bases). Per the germline V gene, CDR1 is MDHEN and CDR2 is SYDVKM. The CDR3 is made up of 14 amino acids. Deletions cut 5 bases from V and 9 bases from J, with 19 bases between. The CDR3 spells CASSPPMGHRAQYF. CDR3 coding DNA: TGTGCCAGCAGTCCACCGATGGGCCACAGGGCCCAGTACTTC.

This clonotype occurred a few times. The chain has TRBV28 and TRBJ2-7; unclear D gene. Trimming took off 5 bases at V and 0 bases at J, with 14 bases between the two ends. Germline-derived CDR1 and CDR2 are MDHEN and SYDVKM. This CDR3 contains 15 residues. CDR3 loop: CASSHRGDPSYEQYF. CDR3 sequence (DNA): TGTGCCAGCAGTCACAGAGGTGACCCCTCCTACGAGCAGTACTTC.